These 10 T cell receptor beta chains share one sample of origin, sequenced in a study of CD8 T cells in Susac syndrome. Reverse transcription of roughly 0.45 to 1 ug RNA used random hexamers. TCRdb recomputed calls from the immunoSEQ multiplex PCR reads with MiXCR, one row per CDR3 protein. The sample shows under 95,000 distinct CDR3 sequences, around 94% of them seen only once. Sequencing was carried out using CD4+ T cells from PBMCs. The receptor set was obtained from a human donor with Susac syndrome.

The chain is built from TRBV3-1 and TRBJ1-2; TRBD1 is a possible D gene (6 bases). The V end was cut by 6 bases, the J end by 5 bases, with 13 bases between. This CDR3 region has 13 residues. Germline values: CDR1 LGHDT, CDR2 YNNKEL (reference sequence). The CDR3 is CASRITGTYGYTF. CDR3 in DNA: TGTGCCAGCAGGATAACAGGGACTTATGGCTACACCTTC.

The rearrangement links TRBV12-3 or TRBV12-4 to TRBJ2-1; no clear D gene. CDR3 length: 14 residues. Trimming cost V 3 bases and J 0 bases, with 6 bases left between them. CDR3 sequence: CASSFALSYNEQFF. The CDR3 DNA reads TGTGCCAGCAGTTTTGCTCTCTCCTACAATGAGCAGTTCTTC.

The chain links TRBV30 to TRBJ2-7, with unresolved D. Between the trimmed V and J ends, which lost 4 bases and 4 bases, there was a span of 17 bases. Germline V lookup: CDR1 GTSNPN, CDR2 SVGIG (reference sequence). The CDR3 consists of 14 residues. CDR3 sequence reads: CAWNVPTVSYEQYF. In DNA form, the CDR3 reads TGTGCCTGGAACGTCCCCACCGTTTCTTACGAGCAGTACTTC.

The DNA for the CDR3 is TGTGCCCGCCAGGAGGCTGGAAACACCATATATTTT. This translates into CARQEAGNTIYF. The chain combines TRBV30 with TRBJ1-3, with unresolved D. The V end lost 8 bases, the J end lost 2 bases, and 10 bases lay between the germline ends. The CDR3 is 12 residues long. Germline V lookup: CDR1 GTSNPN, CDR2 SVGIG (reference sequence).

As DNA, the CDR3 is TGCAGCGTTGAGCCCTACAATGAGCAGTTCTTC. As protein: CSVEPYNEQFF. This rearrangement joins TRBV29-1 to TRBJ2-1; D is unresolved. This CDR3 comprises 11 residues. The V gene's germline CDR1 is SQVTM and CDR2 ANQGSEA. Trimming left V 3 bases short and J 2 bases short, with 2 bases between.

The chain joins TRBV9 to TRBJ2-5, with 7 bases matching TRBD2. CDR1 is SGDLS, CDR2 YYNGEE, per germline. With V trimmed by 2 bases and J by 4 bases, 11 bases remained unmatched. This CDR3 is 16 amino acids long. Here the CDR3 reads CASSVGGTSFRETQYF. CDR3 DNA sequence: TGTGCCAGCAGCGTGGGGGGGACTTCCTTTAGAGAGACCCAGTACTTC.

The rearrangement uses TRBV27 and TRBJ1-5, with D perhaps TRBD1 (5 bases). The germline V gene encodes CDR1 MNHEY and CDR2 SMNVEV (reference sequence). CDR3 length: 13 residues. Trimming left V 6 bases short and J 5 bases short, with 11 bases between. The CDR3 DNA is TGTGCCAGCAGACGGAGGGGCGATCAGCCCCAGCATTTT. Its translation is CASRRRGDQPQHF.

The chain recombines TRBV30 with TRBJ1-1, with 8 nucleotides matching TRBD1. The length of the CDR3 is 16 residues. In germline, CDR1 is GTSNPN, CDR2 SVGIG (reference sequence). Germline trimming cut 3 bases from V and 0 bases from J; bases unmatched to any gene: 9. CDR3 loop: CAWSTRDRHMNTEAFF. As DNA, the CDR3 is TGTGCCTGGAGCACCCGGGACAGGCACATGAACACTGAAGCTTTCTTT.

This CDR3 is CASSLVGPYNEQFF. For the CDR3, the DNA is TGTGCCAGCAGCTTGGTGGGTCCCTACAATGAGCAGTTCTTC. The rearrangement links TRBV5-4 to TRBJ2-1; D remains unclear. V was pared by 0 bases and J by 2 bases, with 6 bases between. The CDR3 has 14 amino acids. Germline V CDR1 and CDR2: SGHNT, YYREEE (reference sequence).

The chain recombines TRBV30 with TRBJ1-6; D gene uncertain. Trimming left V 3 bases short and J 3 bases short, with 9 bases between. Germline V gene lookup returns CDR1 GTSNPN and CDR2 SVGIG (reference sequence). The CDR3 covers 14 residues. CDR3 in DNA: TGTGCCTGGAGCTTTGACGGCTATAATTCACCCCTCCACTTT. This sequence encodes CAWSFDGYNSPLHF.